These T cell receptor beta chains were read from a single sample in a study of T cell responses to AZD1222 COVID-19 vaccine. The table came from immunoSEQ multiplex PCR; TCRdb's copy has only in-frame clones and leaves some out. The repertoire has under 200,000 clones, about 94% of them found once; the top ten carry about 9.2%. Material: peripheral blood, obtained on day 0 of AZD1222 vaccination. The origin of the receptors is an adult in good health. CDR3s include the opening cysteine and the closing phenylalanine or tryptophan. The D gene is left open where the match is weak. Some rows have no size entry. The others give once, few or many, or a class for an expanded clone.

d_gene: .; j_gene: TRBJ2-7; v_gene: TRBV30; abundance: few; CDR3aa: CAWSDVFYEQYF; CDR3nt: TGTGCCTGGAGCGACGTATTCTACGAGCAGTACTTC
d_gene: .; j_gene: TRBJ2-2; v_gene: TRBV9; abundance: once; CDR3aa: CASSTSGTGAGELFF; CDR3nt: TGTGCCAGCAGCACATCCGGGACCGGCGCCGGGGAGCTGTTTTTT
d_gene: TRBD1; j_gene: TRBJ2-4; v_gene: TRBV19; abundance: .; CDR3aa: CASSPGDRSHIQYF; CDR3nt: TGTGCCAGTAGTCCTGGGGACAGGAGCCACATTCAGTACTTC
d_gene: .; j_gene: TRBJ1-2; v_gene: TRBV30; abundance: .; CDR3aa: CAWTGSSSRGYTF; CDR3nt: TGTGCCTGGACAGGGTCCTCATCGCGTGGCTACACCTTC
d_gene: .; j_gene: TRBJ2-7; v_gene: TRBV2; abundance: .; CDR3aa: CASSTDGSSYEQYF; CDR3nt: TGTGCCAGCAGTACGGACGGGAGCTCCTACGAGCAGTACTTC
d_gene: .; j_gene: TRBJ2-5; v_gene: TRBV21-1; abundance: .; CDR3aa: CASSKAPTGGGETQYF; CDR3nt: TGTGCCAGCAGCAAAGCGCCTACAGGGGGCGGAGAGACCCAGTACTTC
d_gene: .; j_gene: TRBJ1-5; v_gene: TRBV2; abundance: .; CDR3aa: CASIRVVGQPQHF; CDR3nt: TGTGCCAGCATAAGGGTCGTTGGACAGCCCCAGCATTTT
d_gene: .; j_gene: TRBJ1-5; v_gene: TRBV28; abundance: .; CDR3aa: CASSLGGGPNQPQHF; CDR3nt: TGTGCCAGCAGTCTCGGGGGGGGACCCAATCAGCCCCAGCATTTT
d_gene: .; j_gene: TRBJ1-2; v_gene: TRBV6-5; abundance: .; CDR3aa: CASSTGPNYGYTF; CDR3nt: TGTGCCAGCAGTACAGGGCCTAACTATGGCTACACCTTC
d_gene: .; j_gene: TRBJ2-2; v_gene: TRBV9; abundance: .; CDR3aa: CASSVEGKSTGELFF; CDR3nt: TGTGCCAGCAGCGTAGAGGGTAAGAGCACCGGGGAGCTGTTTTTT
d_gene: .; j_gene: TRBJ1-3; v_gene: TRBV5-5; abundance: .; CDR3aa: CASSGGRALSGNTIYF; CDR3nt: TGTGCCAGCAGCGGTGGACGGGCGCTCTCTGGAAACACCATATATTTT
d_gene: .; j_gene: TRBJ1-1; v_gene: TRBV19; abundance: .; CDR3aa: CASSIGENTEAFF; CDR3nt: TGTGCCAGTAGTATAGGGGAGAACACTGAAGCTTTCTTT
d_gene: TRBD2; j_gene: TRBJ2-1; v_gene: TRBV5-6; abundance: .; CDR3aa: CASSILTSGRAYNEQFF; CDR3nt: TGTGCCAGCAGCATCTTGACTAGCGGGAGGGCGTACAATGAGCAGTTCTTC
d_gene: .; j_gene: TRBJ2-7; v_gene: TRBV3-1/TRBV3-2; abundance: once; CDR3aa: CASSQPRSLPMDFIHEQYF; CDR3nt: TGTGCCAGCAGCCAACCTAGATCTCTGCCGATGGACTTTATTCACGAGCAGTACTTC
d_gene: .; j_gene: TRBJ1-2; v_gene: TRBV5-5; abundance: .; CDR3aa: CASSVGPLANYGYTF; CDR3nt: TGTGCCAGCAGCGTCGGGCCGCTTGCTAACTATGGCTACACCTTC
d_gene: .; j_gene: TRBJ2-3; v_gene: TRBV27; abundance: .; CDR3aa: CASSFRFWSKDTQYF; CDR3nt: TGTGCCAGCAGTTTTCGGTTTTGGTCGAAGGATACGCAGTATTTT
d_gene: .; j_gene: TRBJ1-6; v_gene: TRBV4-3; abundance: once; CDR3aa: CASSQDWGELRNSPLHF; CDR3nt: TGCGCCAGCAGCCAAGATTGGGGGGAGCTGAGGAATTCACCCCTCCACTTT
d_gene: TRBD2; j_gene: TRBJ2-2; v_gene: TRBV10-3; abundance: .; CDR3aa: CAISESQLAGDTGELFF; CDR3nt: TGTGCCATCAGTGAGTCCCAACTAGCGGGAGACACCGGGGAGCTGTTTTTT
d_gene: .; j_gene: TRBJ1-5; v_gene: TRBV20-1; abundance: .; CDR3aa: CSASEGGNQPQHF; CDR3nt: TGCAGTGCTAGTGAAGGAGGAAATCAGCCCCAGCATTTT
d_gene: .; j_gene: TRBJ2-3; v_gene: TRBV11-2; abundance: .; CDR3aa: CASSSRNGGTDTQYF; CDR3nt: TGTGCCAGCAGCTCTAGGAATGGAGGCACAGATACGCAGTATTTT
d_gene: .; j_gene: TRBJ2-3; v_gene: TRBV21-1; abundance: .; CDR3aa: CASSKGRRTSGRAPDTQYF; CDR3nt: TGTGCCAGCAGCAAAGGCAGGAGGACTAGCGGGAGGGCCCCCGATACGCAGTATTTT
d_gene: .; j_gene: TRBJ2-7; v_gene: TRBV27; abundance: .; CDR3aa: CASSLTPLPSPYEQYF; CDR3nt: TGTGCCAGCAGTTTAACCCCCCTTCCGTCGCCCTACGAGCAGTACTTC
d_gene: TRBD2; j_gene: TRBJ2-7; v_gene: TRBV25-1; abundance: .; CDR3aa: CASSEFLAGVYEQYF; CDR3nt: TGTGCCAGCAGTGAATTCTTAGCGGGAGTCTACGAGCAGTACTTC
d_gene: .; j_gene: TRBJ2-7; v_gene: TRBV6-6; abundance: .; CDR3aa: CASSSGHNYEQYF; CDR3nt: TGTGCCAGCAGTTCGGGACACAACTACGAGCAGTACTTC
d_gene: TRBD1; j_gene: TRBJ1-1; v_gene: TRBV5-1; abundance: .; CDR3aa: CASSPVGQGNTEAFF; CDR3nt: TGCGCCAGCAGCCCCGTTGGACAGGGGAACACTGAAGCTTTCTTT
d_gene: .; j_gene: TRBJ1-6; v_gene: TRBV5-6; abundance: once; CDR3aa: CASTVGAGSYNSPLHF; CDR3nt: TGTGCCAGCACCGTGGGGGCTGGGTCCTATAATTCACCCCTCCACTTT
d_gene: .; j_gene: TRBJ1-5; v_gene: TRBV2; abundance: once; CDR3aa: CASSESQSNQPQHF; CDR3nt: TGTGCCAGCAGTGAGTCCCAATCCAATCAGCCCCAGCATTTT
d_gene: .; j_gene: TRBJ2-3; v_gene: TRBV11-3; abundance: .; CDR3aa: CASSLRGLTTDTQYF; CDR3nt: TGTGCCAGCAGCTTAAGGGGACTCACCACAGATACGCAGTATTTT
d_gene: TRBD2; j_gene: TRBJ2-1; v_gene: TRBV11-2; abundance: .; CDR3aa: CASSLRLAGGLEVFF; CDR3nt: TGTGCCAGCAGCTTAAGGTTAGCGGGAGGGCTGGAGGTGTTCTTC
d_gene: TRBD1; j_gene: TRBJ1-5; v_gene: TRBV7-2; abundance: .; CDR3aa: CASSMGTGGGQPQHF; CDR3nt: TGTGCCAGCAGCATGGGGACAGGGGGCGGTCAGCCCCAGCATTTT
d_gene: TRBD2; j_gene: TRBJ2-7; v_gene: TRBV6-5; abundance: .; CDR3aa: CASRGSGSSMGEQYF; CDR3nt: TGTGCCAGCAGGGGTAGCGGGAGCTCGATGGGGGAGCAGTACTTC
d_gene: TRBD1; j_gene: TRBJ1-2; v_gene: TRBV6-6; abundance: .; CDR3aa: CASSYAPGQGDGYTF; CDR3nt: TGTGCCAGCAGTTACGCCCCGGGACAGGGGGATGGCTACACCTTC
d_gene: TRBD1; j_gene: TRBJ1-6; v_gene: TRBV7-2; abundance: .; CDR3aa: CASSSQGNNSPLHF; CDR3nt: TGTGCCAGCAGCTCACAGGGGAATAATTCACCCCTCCACTTT
d_gene: TRBD1; j_gene: TRBJ2-1; v_gene: TRBV29-1; abundance: .; CDR3aa: CSLSQFAGTGSEQFF; CDR3nt: TGCAGCCTGAGCCAATTTGCCGGGACAGGGAGCGAGCAGTTCTTC
d_gene: .; j_gene: TRBJ1-1; v_gene: TRBV28; abundance: .; CDR3aa: CASSLLRATEAFF; CDR3nt: TGTGCCAGCAGTTTATTAAGGGCTACTGAAGCTTTCTTT
d_gene: .; j_gene: TRBJ1-5; v_gene: TRBV11-2; abundance: .; CDR3aa: CASSGRQSNQPQHF; CDR3nt: TGTGCCAGCAGCGGCCGACAGAGCAATCAGCCCCAGCATTTT
d_gene: .; j_gene: TRBJ2-7; v_gene: TRBV25-1; abundance: .; CDR3aa: CASSEYRVPYEQYF; CDR3nt: TGTGCCAGCAGTGAATACAGGGTTCCCTACGAGCAGTACTTC
d_gene: TRBD1; j_gene: TRBJ1-1; v_gene: TRBV4-1; abundance: .; CDR3aa: CASSPDRVPTEAFF; CDR3nt: TGCGCCAGCAGCCCCGACAGGGTTCCCACTGAAGCTTTCTTT
d_gene: TRBD2; j_gene: TRBJ2-1; v_gene: TRBV12-3/TRBV12-4; abundance: .; CDR3aa: CASSYLLAGEQFF; CDR3nt: TGTGCCAGCAGTTACTTACTAGCGGGAGAGCAATTCTTC
d_gene: .; j_gene: TRBJ1-6; v_gene: TRBV7-8; abundance: .; CDR3aa: CASSPFTGNSPLHF; CDR3nt: TGTGCCAGCAGCCCATTTACGGGAAATTCACCCCTCCACTTT
d_gene: TRBD1; j_gene: TRBJ1-4; v_gene: TRBV9; abundance: .; CDR3aa: CASSASRDSTEKLFF; CDR3nt: TGTGCCAGCAGCGCCAGCCGGGACAGTACTGAAAAACTGTTTTTT
d_gene: .; j_gene: TRBJ1-2; v_gene: TRBV5-4; abundance: once; CDR3aa: CASRPDTPYNYGYTF; CDR3nt: TGTGCCAGCAGACCAGATACGCCCTATAACTATGGCTACACCTTC
d_gene: TRBD1; j_gene: TRBJ2-7; v_gene: TRBV6-5; abundance: .; CDR3aa: CASSPTGGGSYEQYF; CDR3nt: TGTGCCAGCAGTCCTACAGGGGGCGGTTCCTACGAGCAGTACTTC
d_gene: .; j_gene: TRBJ1-1; v_gene: TRBV7-9; abundance: .; CDR3aa: CASNNRDNTEAFF; CDR3nt: TGTGCCAGCAACAACAGGGATAACACTGAAGCTTTCTTT
d_gene: TRBD1; j_gene: TRBJ1-2; v_gene: TRBV28; abundance: .; CDR3aa: CASSFQRTGGDGYTF; CDR3nt: TGTGCCAGCAGTTTCCAACGGACAGGGGGCGACGGCTACACCTTC
d_gene: .; j_gene: TRBJ2-3; v_gene: TRBV20-1; abundance: many; CDR3aa: CSARRTDTQYF; CDR3nt: TGCAGTGCTCGCCGCACAGATACGCAGTATTTT
d_gene: .; j_gene: TRBJ2-7; v_gene: TRBV29-1; abundance: .; CDR3aa: CSVEDPGRSYEQYF; CDR3nt: TGCAGCGTTGAAGATCCAGGGAGGTCCTACGAGCAGTACTTC
d_gene: .; j_gene: TRBJ2-1; v_gene: TRBV19; abundance: .; CDR3aa: CASGPSLGPYNEQFF; CDR3nt: TGTGCCAGTGGTCCCTCGTTAGGCCCCTACAATGAGCAGTTCTTC
d_gene: TRBD1; j_gene: TRBJ2-2; v_gene: TRBV4-2; abundance: .; CDR3aa: CASSQPSGQQNTGELFF; CDR3nt: TGTGCCAGCAGCCAGCCGTCGGGACAGCAGAACACCGGGGAGCTGTTTTTT
d_gene: .; j_gene: TRBJ2-3; v_gene: TRBV11-2; abundance: .; CDR3aa: CASSSRPTSPYGEPDTQYF; CDR3nt: TGTGCCAGCAGCTCCCGGCCGACTAGTCCTTATGGGGAGCCAGATACGCAGTATTTT
d_gene: .; j_gene: TRBJ1-2; v_gene: TRBV30; abundance: once; CDR3aa: CAWSVQRIGYTF; CDR3nt: TGTGCCTGGAGTGTACAAAGGATCGGCTACACCTTC
d_gene: TRBD1; j_gene: TRBJ2-1; v_gene: TRBV3-1/TRBV3-2; abundance: .; CDR3aa: CASRYRDRDNEQFF; CDR3nt: TGTGCCAGCAGGTACCGGGACAGGGACAATGAGCAGTTCTTC
d_gene: .; j_gene: TRBJ1-5; v_gene: TRBV5-8; abundance: .; CDR3aa: CASRGPNNQPQHF; CDR3nt: TGTGCCAGCAGGGGACCTAACAATCAGCCCCAGCATTTT
d_gene: .; j_gene: TRBJ1-1; v_gene: TRBV7-3; abundance: .; CDR3aa: CASSSGRLDTEAFF; CDR3nt: TGTGCCAGCAGCTCGGGCCGTTTGGACACTGAAGCTTTCTTT
d_gene: .; j_gene: TRBJ2-7; v_gene: TRBV1; abundance: .; CDR3aa: CTSSQEGTSGREDEQYF; CDR3nt: TGCACCAGCAGCCAAGAGGGCACTAGCGGGAGGGAGGACGAGCAGTACTTC